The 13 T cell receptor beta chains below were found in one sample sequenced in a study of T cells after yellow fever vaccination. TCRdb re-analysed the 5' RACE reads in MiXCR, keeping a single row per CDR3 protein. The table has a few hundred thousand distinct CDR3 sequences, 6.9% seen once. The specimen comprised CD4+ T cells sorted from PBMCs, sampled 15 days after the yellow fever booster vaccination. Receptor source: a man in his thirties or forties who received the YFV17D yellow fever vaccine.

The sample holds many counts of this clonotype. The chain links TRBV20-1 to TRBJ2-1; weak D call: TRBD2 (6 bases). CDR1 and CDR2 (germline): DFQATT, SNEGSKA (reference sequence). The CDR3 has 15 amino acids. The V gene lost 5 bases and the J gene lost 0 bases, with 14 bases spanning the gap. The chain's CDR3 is CSAALAASSYNEQFF. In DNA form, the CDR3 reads TGCAGTGCTGCCTTAGCGGCAAGCTCCTACAATGAGCAGTTCTTC.

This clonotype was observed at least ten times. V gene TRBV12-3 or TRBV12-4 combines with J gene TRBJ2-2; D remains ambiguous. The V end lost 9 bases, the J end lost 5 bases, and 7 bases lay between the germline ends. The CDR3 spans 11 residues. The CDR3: CASRLTGELFF. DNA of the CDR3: TGTGCCAGTCGACTGACCGGGGAGCTGTTTTTT.

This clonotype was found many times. CDR3 DNA: TGCAGCGCAGTTACTACCCCCAAAAACATTCAGTACTTC. Its translation is CSAVTTPKNIQYF. The V gene is TRBV29-1, the J gene TRBJ2-4; D unclear. V dropped 7 bases and J dropped 2 bases, with 12 bases sitting between them. There are 13 residues in the CDR3. CDR1 is SQVTM and CDR2 is ANQGSEA in the germline V gene.

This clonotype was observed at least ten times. The CDR3 sequence: CASSTQQGSTGELFF. The CDR3 region has the DNA TGCGCCAGCAGCACTCAACAGGGGAGCACCGGGGAGCTGTTTTTT. The rearrangement links TRBV5-1 to TRBJ2-2; TRBD1 aligns across 7 bases. CDR1 is SGHRS, CDR2 YFSETQ, per germline. Trimming cost V 4 bases and J 4 bases; bases outside gene matches: 7. The CDR3 has 15 amino acids. Full variable domain (rest looked up from reference TRBV5-1 and TRBJ2-2): KAGVTQTPRYLIKTRGQQVTLSCSPISGHRSVSWYQQTPGQGLQFLFEYFSETQRNKGNFPGRFSGRQFSNSRSEMNVSTLELGDSALYLCASSTQQGSTGELFFGEGSRLTVL.

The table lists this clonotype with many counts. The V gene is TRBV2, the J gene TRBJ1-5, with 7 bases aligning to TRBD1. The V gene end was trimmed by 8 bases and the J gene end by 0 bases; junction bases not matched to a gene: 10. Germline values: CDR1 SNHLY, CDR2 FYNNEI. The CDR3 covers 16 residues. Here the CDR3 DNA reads TGTGCCAGCGAACAGGGGCCTTCTCGTAGCAATCAGCCCCAGCATTTT. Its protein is CASEQGPSRSNQPQHF.

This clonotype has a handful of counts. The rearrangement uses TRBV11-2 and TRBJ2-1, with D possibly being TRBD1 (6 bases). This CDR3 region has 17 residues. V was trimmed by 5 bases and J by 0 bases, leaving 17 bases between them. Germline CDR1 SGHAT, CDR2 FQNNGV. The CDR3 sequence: CASSPQRGRGSYNEQFF. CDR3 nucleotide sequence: TGTGCCAGCAGCCCCCAACGGGGCAGGGGCTCCTACAATGAGCAGTTCTTC. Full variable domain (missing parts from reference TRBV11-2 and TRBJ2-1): EAGVAQSPRYKIIEKRQSVAFWCNPISGHATLYWYQQILGQGPKLLIQFQNNGVVDDSQLPKDRFSAERLKGVDSTLKIQPAKLEDSAVYLCASSPQRGRGSYNEQFFGPGTRLTVL.

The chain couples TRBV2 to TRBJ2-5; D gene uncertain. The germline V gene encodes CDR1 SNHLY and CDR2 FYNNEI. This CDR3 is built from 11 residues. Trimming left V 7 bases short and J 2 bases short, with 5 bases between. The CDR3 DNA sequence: TGTGCCAGCACACGTCAAGAGACCCAGTACTTC. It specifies CASTRQETQYF.

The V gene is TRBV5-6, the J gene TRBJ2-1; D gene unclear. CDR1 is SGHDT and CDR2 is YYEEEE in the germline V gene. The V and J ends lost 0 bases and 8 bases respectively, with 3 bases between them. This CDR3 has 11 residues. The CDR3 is CASSLEDEQFF. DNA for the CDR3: TGTGCCAGCAGCTTGGAGGATGAGCAGTTCTTC.

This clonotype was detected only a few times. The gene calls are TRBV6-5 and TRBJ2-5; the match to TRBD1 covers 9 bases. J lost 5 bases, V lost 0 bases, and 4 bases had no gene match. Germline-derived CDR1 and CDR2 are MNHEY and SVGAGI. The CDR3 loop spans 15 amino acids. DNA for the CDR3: TGTGCCAGCAGTTACTCCGGGACAGGGATGGAGACCCAGTACTTC. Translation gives CASSYSGTGMETQYF.

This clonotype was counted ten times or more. The CDR3 sequence is CASRGTHGEPQHF. CDR3 nucleotide sequence: TGTGCCAGCCGAGGGACCCATGGGGAGCCCCAGCATTTT. The chain employs TRBV28 and TRBJ1-5, with a weak D call TRBD1 (5 bases). The V end lost 8 bases, the J end lost 8 bases, and 16 bases lay between the germline ends. Germline-derived CDR1 and CDR2 are MDHEN and SYDVKM. The CDR3 totals 13 residues.

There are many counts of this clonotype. The CDR3 sequence is CASSPYGGAETQYF. DNA for the CDR3: TGCGCCAGCAGCCCATACGGCGGGGCTGAGACCCAGTACTTC. This chain joins TRBV5-1 and TRBJ2-5, with D maybe TRBD2 (6 bases). Trimming stripped 4 bases from V and 5 bases from J, with 15 bases between. The CDR3 has 14 residues. Germline lookup yields CDR1 SGHRS and CDR2 YFSETQ. Together with reference TRBV5-1 and TRBJ2-5, the CDR3 gives the full variable domain: KAGVTQTPRYLIKTRGQQVTLSCSPISGHRSVSWYQQTPGQGLQFLFEYFSETQRNKGNFPGRFSGRQFSNSRSEMNVSTLELGDSALYLCASSPYGGAETQYFGPGTRLLVL.

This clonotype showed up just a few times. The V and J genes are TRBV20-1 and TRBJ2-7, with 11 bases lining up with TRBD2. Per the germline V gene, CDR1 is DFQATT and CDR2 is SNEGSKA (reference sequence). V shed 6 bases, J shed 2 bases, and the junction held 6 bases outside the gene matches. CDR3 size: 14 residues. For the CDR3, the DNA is TGCAGTGCCCTAGCGGGAGGCCGACCCTACGAGCAGTACTTC. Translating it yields CSALAGGRPYEQYF.

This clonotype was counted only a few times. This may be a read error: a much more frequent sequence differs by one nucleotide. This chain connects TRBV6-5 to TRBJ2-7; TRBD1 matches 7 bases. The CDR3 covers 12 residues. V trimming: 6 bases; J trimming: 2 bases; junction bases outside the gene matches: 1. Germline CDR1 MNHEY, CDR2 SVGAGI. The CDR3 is CASRQGAYEQYF. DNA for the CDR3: TGTGCCAGCAGGCAGGGGGCCTACGAGCAGTACTTC.